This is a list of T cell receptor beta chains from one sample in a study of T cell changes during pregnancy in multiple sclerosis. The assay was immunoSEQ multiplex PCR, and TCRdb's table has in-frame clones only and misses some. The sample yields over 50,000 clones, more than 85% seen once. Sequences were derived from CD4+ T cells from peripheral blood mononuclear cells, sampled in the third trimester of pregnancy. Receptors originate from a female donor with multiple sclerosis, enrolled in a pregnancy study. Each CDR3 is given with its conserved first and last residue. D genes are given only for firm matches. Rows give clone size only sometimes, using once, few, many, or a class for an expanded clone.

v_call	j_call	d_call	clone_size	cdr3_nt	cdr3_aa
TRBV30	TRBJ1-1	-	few	TGTGCCCATCCTTCGTCGGGGAGGACTGAAGCTTTCTTT	CAHPSSGRTEAFF
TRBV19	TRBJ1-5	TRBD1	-	TGTGCCAGTATCCAGGACAGGGTCGGCAATCAGCCCCAGCATTTT	CASIQDRVGNQPQHF
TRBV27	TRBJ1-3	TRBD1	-	TGTGCCAGCAGTCCAGGGGGTGGAAACACCATATATTTT	CASSPGGGNTIYF
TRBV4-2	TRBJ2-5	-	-	TGTGCCAGCACCCAACGAATGGGGGGACAAGAGACCCAGTACTTC	CASTQRMGGQETQYF
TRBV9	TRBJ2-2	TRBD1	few	TGTGCCAGCAGAAGGACAGGGACGAACACCGGGGAGCTGTTTTTT	CASRRTGTNTGELFF
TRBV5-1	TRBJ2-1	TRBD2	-	TGCGCCAGCAGCGCCGGACTAGCGGAGAGGACTGATGAGCAGTTCTTC	CASSAGLAERTDEQFF
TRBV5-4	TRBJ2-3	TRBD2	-	TGTGCCAGCGGTGTAGCGGGAGGGTTACTCTCTAGCACAGATACGCAGTATTTT	CASGVAGGLLSSTDTQYF
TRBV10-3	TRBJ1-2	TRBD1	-	TGTGCCGTACAACGGACAGGGTATTATGGCTACACCTTC	CAVQRTGYYGYTF
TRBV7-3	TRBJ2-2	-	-	TGTGCCAGCAGCTTAAAGACAGTGAACACCGGGGAGCTGTTTTTT	CASSLKTVNTGELFF
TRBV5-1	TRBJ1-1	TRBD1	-	TGCGCCAGCAGCTCTACGCCTCCGGGACAGTACGGTGTGACTGAAGCTTTCTTT	CASSSTPPGQYGVTEAFF
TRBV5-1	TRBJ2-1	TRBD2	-	TGCGCCAGCCTCGAACTAGCGGGAGGGAATTACAATGAGCAGTTCTTC	CASLELAGGNYNEQFF
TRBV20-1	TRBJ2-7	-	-	TGCAGTGCAGACCGACTAGGCGAGCAGTACTTC	CSADRLGEQYF
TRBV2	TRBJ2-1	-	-	TGTGCCAGCACGGTCGGGAGATCAGGAGGCGAGCAGTTCTTC	CASTVGRSGGEQFF
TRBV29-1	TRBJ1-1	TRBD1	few	TGCAGCGTTGAAGTTCAGGGGGAGAACACTGAAGCTTTCTTT	CSVEVQGENTEAFF
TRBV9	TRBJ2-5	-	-	TGTGCCAGCAGCCCACACACGGAGGTGGAGACCCAGTACTTC	CASSPHTEVETQYF
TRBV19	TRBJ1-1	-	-	TGTGCCACCTTAGACAGGTATTGGGCCGCGGGAGCTTTCTTT	CATLDRYWAAGAFF
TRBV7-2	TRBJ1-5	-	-	TGTGCCAGCAATCAGCAGCGTGGCAATCAGCCCCAGCATTTT	CASNQQRGNQPQHF
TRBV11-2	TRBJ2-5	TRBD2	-	TGTGCCAGCAGCATACTAGCGGGGGGGCCGGGGGAGACCCAGTACTTC	CASSILAGGPGETQYF
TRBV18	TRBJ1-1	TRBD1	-	TGTGCCAGCTCGCGAGGGGGGACAGGAGGTGAGGAAGCTTTCTTT	CASSRGGTGGEEAFF
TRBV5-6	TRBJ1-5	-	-	TGTGCCAGCAGCCGCGGAGACAGGAATCAGCCCCAGCATTTT	CASSRGDRNQPQHF
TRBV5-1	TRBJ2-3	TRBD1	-	TGCGCCAGCAGCTCACAGGGGGCGGGAGATACGCAGTATTTT	CASSSQGAGDTQYF
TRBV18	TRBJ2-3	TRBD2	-	TGTGCCAGCTCATTACGATCTAGCGGGGTTAGCACAGATACGCAGTATTTT	CASSLRSSGVSTDTQYF
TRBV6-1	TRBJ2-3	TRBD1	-	TGTGCCAGCAGTTTATGGACAGGGGCCACAGATACGCAGTATTTT	CASSLWTGATDTQYF
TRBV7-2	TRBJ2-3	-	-	TGTGCCAGCTTCTCCTTTAGCACAGATACGCAGTATTTT	CASFSFSTDTQYF
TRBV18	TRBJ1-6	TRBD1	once	TGTGCCAGCTCACCAAGGGACAGGAGTAATTCACCCCTCCACTTT	CASSPRDRSNSPLHF
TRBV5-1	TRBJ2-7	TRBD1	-	TGCGCCAGCAGCTCGGGACAGATCTACGAGCAGTACTTC	CASSSGQIYEQYF
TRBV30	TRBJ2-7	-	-	TGTGCCTCGGGCTTCACGCCGGGAGAGCAGTACTTC	CASGFTPGEQYF
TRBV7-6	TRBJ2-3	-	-	TGTGCCAGCAGCCCCAGGGGCGAGGGTACGCAGTATTTT	CASSPRGEGTQYF
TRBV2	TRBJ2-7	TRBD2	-	TGTGCCAGCAGTACACTAGCGGGTAGTCCCTACGAGCAGTACTTC	CASSTLAGSPYEQYF
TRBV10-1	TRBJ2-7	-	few	TGCGCCAGCAGTAATGGGGGGTCCTACGAGCAGTACTTC	CASSNGGSYEQYF
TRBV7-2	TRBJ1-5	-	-	TGTGCCAGCAGCTTAGTGGGCAGCAATAGCAATCAGCCCCAGCATTTT	CASSLVGSNSNQPQHF
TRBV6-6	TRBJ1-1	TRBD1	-	TGTGCCAGCAGGCCTCCGGGACAGGTTAACACTGAAGCTTTCTTT	CASRPPGQVNTEAFF
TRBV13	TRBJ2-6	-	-	TGTGCCAGCAGCCTGGGACTCACTAACTCTGGGGCCAACGTCCTGACTTTC	CASSLGLTNSGANVLTF
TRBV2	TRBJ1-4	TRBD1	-	TGTGCCAGCATTCAAAACCTAAGACAGGGTGGAACCCTGTCGGAAAAACTGTTTTTT	CASIQNLRQGGTLSEKLFF
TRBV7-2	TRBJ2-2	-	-	TGTGCCAGCAGCCGGGAACGGGCCACCACCGGGGAGCTGTTTTTT	CASSRERATTGELFF
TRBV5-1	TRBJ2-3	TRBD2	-	TGCGCCAGCAGCTCTGGGGCTAGCGGGAGTTTAGATACGCAGTATTTT	CASSSGASGSLDTQYF
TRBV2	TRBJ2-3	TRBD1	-	TGTGCCAGCTGTCAGGGGGGCACAGATACGCAGTATTTT	CASCQGGTDTQYF
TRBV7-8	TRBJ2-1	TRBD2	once	TGTGCCAGCAGCTTTACTAGCGGGGGATACAATGAGCAGTTCTTC	CASSFTSGGYNEQFF
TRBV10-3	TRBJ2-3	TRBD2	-	TGTGCCATCACCTCCGGGACTAGCGGCCGCACAGATACGCAGTATTTT	CAITSGTSGRTDTQYF
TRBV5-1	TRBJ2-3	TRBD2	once	TGCGCCAGCAGCTTGGGGCTAGCGGGAACAGATACGCAGTATTTT	CASSLGLAGTDTQYF
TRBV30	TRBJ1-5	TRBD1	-	TGTGCCTGGGACAGGGGGCGAAGTCAGCCCCAGCATTTT	CAWDRGRSQPQHF
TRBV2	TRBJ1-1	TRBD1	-	TGTGCCAGCAGTCTGGACAGGCCTCTCGGGGGCACTGAAGCTTTCTTT	CASSLDRPLGGTEAFF
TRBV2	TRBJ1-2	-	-	TGTGCCAGCACGGCCCGGACGGGGAGCTATGGCTACACCTTC	CASTARTGSYGYTF
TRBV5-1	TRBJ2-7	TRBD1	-	TGCGCCAGCAGCCCAAATCTGGGGGGACAGGGAGGCCGCGAGCAGTACTTC	CASSPNLGGQGGREQYF
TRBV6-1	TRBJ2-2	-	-	TGTGCCAGCGGTGGACAGTTCGCGAACACCGGGGAGCTGTTTTTT	CASGGQFANTGELFF
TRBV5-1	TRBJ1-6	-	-	TGCGCCAGCAGCAATACGGACCGGACTTATAATTCACCCCTCCACTTT	CASSNTDRTYNSPLHF
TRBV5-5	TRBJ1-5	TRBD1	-	TGTGCCAGCAGCCTCGACAGGGTTCGAGGCAATCAGCCCCAGCATTTT	CASSLDRVRGNQPQHF
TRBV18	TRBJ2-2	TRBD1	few	TGTGCCAGCAAGGACAGGGTGAACACCGGGGAGCTGTTTTTT	CASKDRVNTGELFF
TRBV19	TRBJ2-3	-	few	TGTGCCAGTAGGCTAGCAGGAGATACGCAGTATTTT	CASRLAGDTQYF
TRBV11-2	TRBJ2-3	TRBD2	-	TGTGCCAGCAGCGAGTCGCTAGCGGCTAGCACAGATACGCAGTATTTT	CASSESLAASTDTQYF
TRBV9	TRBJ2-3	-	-	TGTGCCAGCAGCCTCCGCGGCGATTCCGCAGATACGCAGTATTTT	CASSLRGDSADTQYF
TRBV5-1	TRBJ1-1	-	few	TGCGCCAGCAGCATACAGCCGACCTCCACTGAAGCTTTCTTT	CASSIQPTSTEAFF
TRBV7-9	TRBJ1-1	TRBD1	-	TGTGCCAGCAGCTTAGAAGGGGGCGTCACTGGGACTGAAGCTTTCTTT	CASSLEGGVTGTEAFF